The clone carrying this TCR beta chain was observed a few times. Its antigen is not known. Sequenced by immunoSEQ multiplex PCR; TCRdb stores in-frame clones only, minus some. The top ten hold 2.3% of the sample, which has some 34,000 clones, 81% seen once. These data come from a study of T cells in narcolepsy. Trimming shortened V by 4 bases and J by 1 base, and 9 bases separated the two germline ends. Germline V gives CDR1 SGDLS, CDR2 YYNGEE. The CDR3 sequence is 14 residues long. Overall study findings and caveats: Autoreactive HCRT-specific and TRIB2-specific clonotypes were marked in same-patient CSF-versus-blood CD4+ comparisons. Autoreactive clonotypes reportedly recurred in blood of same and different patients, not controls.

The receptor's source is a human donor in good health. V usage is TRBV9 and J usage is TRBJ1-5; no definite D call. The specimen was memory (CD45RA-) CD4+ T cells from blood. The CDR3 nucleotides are TGTGCCAGCAGCTTAGAAGACAGCAATCAGCCCCAGCATTTT. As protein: CASSLEDSNQPQHF.